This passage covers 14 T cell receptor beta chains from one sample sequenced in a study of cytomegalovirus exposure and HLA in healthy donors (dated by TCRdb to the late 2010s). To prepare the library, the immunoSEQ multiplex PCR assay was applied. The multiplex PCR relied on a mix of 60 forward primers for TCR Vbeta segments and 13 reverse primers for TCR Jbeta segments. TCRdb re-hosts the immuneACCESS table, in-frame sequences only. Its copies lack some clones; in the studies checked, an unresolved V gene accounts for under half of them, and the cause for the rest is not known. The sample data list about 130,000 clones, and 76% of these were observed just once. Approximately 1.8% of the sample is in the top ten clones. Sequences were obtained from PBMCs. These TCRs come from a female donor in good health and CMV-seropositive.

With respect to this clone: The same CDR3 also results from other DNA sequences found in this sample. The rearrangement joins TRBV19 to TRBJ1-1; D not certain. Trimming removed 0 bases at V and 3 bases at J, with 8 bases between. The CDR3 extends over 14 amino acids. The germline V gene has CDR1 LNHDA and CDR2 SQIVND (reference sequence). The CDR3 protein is CASSIEEGYTEAFF. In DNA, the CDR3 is TGTGCCAGTAGTATAGAGGAGGGTTACACTGAAGCTTTCTTT. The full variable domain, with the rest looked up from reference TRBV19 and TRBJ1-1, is DGGITQSPKYLFRKEGQNVTLSCEQNLNHDAMYWYRQDPGQGLRLIYYSQIVNDFQKGDIAEGYSVSREKKESFPLTVTSAQKNPTAFYLCASSIEEGYTEAFFGQGTRLTVV.

This chain's CDR3 is CASSPAIQGGTDTQYF. CDR3 sequence (DNA): TGTGCCAGCAGCCCAGCGATCCAGGGGGGCACAGATACGCAGTATTTT. J is TRBJ2-3 and V is TRBV7-8; 7 bases agree with TRBD1. CDR1 and CDR2 (germline): SGHVS, FQNEAQ. The V gene end was trimmed by 5 bases and the J gene end by 1 base; junction bases not matched to a gene: 9. The CDR3 has 16 residues.

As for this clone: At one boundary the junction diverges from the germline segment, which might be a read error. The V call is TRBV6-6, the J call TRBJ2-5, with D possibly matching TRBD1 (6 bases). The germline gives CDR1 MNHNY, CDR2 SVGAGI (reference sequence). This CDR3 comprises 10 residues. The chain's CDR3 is CASSGQKWDF. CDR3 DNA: TGTGCCAGCAGTGGACAGAAATGGGACTTC.

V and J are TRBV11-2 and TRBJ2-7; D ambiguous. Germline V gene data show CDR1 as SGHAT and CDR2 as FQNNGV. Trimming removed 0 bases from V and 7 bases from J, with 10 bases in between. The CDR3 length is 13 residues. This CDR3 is CASSLDFRAEQYF. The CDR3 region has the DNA TGTGCCAGCAGCTTAGATTTTAGAGCGGAGCAGTACTTC.

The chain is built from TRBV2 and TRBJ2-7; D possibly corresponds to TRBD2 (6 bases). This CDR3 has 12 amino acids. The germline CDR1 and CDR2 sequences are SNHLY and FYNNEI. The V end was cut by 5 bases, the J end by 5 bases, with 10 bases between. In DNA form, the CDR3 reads TGTGCCAGCAGTAGACTAGTAAACGAGCAGTACTTC. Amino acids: CASSRLVNEQYF. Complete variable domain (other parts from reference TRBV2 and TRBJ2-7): EPEVTQTPSHQVTQMGQEVILRCVPISNHLYFYWYRQILGQKVEFLVSFYNNEISEKSEIFDDQFSVERPDGSNFTLKIRSTKLEDSAMYFCASSRLVNEQYFGPGTRLTVT.

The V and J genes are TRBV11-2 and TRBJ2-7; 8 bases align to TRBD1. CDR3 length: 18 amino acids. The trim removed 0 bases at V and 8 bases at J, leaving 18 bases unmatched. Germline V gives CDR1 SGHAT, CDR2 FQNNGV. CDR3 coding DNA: TGTGCCAGCAGCTTAGATACAGGACTTAGTGGGGACAGGAGTAAGCAGTACTTC. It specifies CASSLDTGLSGDRSKQYF.

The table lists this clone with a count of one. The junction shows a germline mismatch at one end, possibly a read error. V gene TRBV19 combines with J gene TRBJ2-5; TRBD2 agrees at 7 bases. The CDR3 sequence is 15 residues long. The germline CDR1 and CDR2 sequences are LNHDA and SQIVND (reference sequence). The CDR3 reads CTSSIRDYDSGTQYF. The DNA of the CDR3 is TGTACCAGTAGTATACGGGACTACGACTCTGGGACCCAGTACTTC. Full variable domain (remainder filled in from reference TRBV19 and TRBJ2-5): DGGITQSPKYLFRKEGQNVTLSCEQNLNHDAMYWYRQDPGQGLRLIYYSQIVNDFQKGDIAEGYSVSREKKESFPLTVTSAQKNPTAFYLCTSSIRDYDSGTQYFGPGTRLLVL.

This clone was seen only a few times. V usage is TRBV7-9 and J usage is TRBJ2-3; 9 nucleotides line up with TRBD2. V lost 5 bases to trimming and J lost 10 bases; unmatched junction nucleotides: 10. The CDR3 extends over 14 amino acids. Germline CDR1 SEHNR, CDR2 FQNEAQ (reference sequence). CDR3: CASSRIARGGAQYF. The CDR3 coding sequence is TGTGCCAGCAGCCGTATAGCGCGGGGGGGGGCGCAGTATTTT.

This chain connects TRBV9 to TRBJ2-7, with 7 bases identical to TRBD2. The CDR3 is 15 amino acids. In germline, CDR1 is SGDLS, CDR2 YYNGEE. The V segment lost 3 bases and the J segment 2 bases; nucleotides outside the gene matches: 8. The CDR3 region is CASSETGTKTYEQYF. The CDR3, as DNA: TGTGCCAGCAGCGAGACCGGGACTAAGACCTACGAGCAGTACTTC.

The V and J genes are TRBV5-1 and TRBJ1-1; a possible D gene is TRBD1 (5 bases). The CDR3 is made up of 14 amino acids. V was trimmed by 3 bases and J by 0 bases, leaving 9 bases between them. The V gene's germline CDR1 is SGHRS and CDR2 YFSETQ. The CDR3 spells CASSSQTVNTEAFF. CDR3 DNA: TGCGCCAGCAGCTCGCAGACAGTGAACACTGAAGCTTTCTTT.

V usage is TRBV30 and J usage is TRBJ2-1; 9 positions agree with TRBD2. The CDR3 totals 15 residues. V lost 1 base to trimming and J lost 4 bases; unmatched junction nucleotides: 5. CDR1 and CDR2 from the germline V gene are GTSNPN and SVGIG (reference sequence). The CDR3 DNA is TGTGCCTGGAGTGCCGGGACTAGCCTATACAATGAGCAGTTCTTC. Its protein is CAWSAGTSLYNEQFF.

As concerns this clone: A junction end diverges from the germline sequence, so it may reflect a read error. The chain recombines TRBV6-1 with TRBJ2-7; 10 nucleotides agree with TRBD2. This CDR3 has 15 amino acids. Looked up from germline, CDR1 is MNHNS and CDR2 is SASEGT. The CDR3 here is CASTEGTSATYEQYF. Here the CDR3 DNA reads TGTGCCAGCACTGAAGGGACTAGCGCGACCTACGAGCAGTACTTC.

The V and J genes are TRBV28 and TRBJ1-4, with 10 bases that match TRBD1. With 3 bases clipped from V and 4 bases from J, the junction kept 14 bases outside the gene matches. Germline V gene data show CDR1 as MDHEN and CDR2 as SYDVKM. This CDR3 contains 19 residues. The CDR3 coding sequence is TGTGCCAGCAGTTTGGTGAGGAGTCCGGGACAGGGGTATAATGAAAAACTGTTTTTT. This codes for CASSLVRSPGQGYNEKLFF.

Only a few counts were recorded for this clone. The CDR3 DNA follows: TGTGCCAGCAGTAAAGGGTCTAGCTCCGACGTCACAGATACGCAGTATTTT. Amino acids: CASSKGSSSDVTDTQYF. The J gene is TRBJ2-3, the V gene TRBV6-1; a possible D gene is TRBD2 (5 bases). CDR3 length: 17 amino acids. Deletions cut 5 bases from V and 2 bases from J, with 20 bases between. CDR1 and CDR2 (germline): MNHNS, SASEGT.